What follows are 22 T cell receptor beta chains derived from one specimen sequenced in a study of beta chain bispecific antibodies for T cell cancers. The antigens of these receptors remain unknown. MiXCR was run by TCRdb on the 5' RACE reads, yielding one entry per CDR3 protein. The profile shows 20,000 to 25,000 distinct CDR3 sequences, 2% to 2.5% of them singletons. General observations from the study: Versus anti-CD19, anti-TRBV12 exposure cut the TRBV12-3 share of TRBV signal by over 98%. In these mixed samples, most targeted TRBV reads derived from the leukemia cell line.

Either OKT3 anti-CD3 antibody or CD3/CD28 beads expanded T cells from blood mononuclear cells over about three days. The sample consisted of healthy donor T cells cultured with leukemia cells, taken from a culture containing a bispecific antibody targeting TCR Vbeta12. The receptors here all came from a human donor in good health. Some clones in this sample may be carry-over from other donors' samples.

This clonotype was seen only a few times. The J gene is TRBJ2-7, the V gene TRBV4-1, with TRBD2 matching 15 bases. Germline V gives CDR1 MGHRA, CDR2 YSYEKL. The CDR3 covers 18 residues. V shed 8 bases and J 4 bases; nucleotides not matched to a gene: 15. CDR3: CASRSLGLAGGPGYEQYF. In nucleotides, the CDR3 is TGCGCCAGCCGGTCTCTCGGACTAGCGGGGGGGCCGGGGTACGAGCAGTACTTC.

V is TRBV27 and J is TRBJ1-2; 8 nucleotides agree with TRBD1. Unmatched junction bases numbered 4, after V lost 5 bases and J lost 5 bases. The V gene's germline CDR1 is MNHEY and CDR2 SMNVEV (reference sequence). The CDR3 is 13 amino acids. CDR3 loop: CASSVRQGYGYTF. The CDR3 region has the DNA TGTGCCAGCAGTGTAAGACAGGGGTATGGCTACACCTTC.

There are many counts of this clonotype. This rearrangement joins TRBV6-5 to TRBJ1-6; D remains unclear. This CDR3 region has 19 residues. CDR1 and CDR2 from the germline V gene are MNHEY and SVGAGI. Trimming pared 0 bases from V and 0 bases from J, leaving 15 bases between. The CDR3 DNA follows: TGTGCCAGCAGTTACTCCGTTCGGACGATAAGCTCCTATAATTCACCCCTCCACTTT. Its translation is CASSYSVRTISSYNSPLHF.

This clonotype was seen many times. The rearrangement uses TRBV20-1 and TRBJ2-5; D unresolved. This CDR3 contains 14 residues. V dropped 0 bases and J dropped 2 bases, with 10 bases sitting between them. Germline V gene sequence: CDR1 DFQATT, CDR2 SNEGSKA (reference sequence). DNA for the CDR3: TGCAGTGCTAGAGATACACAGAGGCAAGAGACCCAGTACTTC. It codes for CSARDTQRQETQYF.

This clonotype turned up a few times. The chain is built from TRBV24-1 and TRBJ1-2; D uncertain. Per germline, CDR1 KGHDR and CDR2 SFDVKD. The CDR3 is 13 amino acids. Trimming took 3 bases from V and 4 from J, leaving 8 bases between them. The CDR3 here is CATSDPDRYGYTF. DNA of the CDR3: TGTGCCACCAGTGATCCAGACCGCTATGGCTACACCTTC.

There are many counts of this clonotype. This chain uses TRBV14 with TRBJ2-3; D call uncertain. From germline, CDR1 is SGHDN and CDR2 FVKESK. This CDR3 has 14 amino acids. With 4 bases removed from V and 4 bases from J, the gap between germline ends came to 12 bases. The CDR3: CASSPTSNADTQYF. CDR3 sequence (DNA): TGTGCCAGCAGCCCTACGAGTAACGCAGATACGCAGTATTTT.

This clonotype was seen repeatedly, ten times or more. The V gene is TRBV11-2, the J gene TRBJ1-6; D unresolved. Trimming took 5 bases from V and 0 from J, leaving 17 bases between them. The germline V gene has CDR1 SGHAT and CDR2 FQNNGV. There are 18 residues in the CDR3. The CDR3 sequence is CASSDYLMRSSYNSPLHF. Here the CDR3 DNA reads TGTGCCAGCAGCGACTACCTAATGAGGAGCTCCTATAATTCACCCCTCCACTTT.

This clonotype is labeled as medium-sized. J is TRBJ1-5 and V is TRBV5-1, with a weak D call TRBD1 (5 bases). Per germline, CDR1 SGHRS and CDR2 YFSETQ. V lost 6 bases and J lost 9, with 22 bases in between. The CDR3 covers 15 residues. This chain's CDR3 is CASIAGGGSSGPQHF. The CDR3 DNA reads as TGCGCCAGCATAGCCGGTGGGGGGTCCTCGGGGCCCCAGCATTTT.

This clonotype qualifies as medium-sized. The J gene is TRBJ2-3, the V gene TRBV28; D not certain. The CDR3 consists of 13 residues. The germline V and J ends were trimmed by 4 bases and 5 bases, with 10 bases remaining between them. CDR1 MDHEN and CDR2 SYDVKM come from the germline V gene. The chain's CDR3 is CASSWTVGDTQYF. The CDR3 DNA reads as TGTGCCAGCAGTTGGACGGTGGGAGATACGCAGTATTTT. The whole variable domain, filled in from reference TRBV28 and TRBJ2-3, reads DVKVTQSSRYLVKRTGEKVFLECVQDMDHENMFWYRQDPGLGLRLIYFSYDVKMKEKGDIPEGYSVSREKKERFSLILESASTNQTSMYLCASSWTVGDTQYFGPGTRLTVL.

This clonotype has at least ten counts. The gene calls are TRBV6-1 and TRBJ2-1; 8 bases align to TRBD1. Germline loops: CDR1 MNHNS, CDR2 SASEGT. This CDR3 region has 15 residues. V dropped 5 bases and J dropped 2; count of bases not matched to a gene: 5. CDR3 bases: TGTGCCAGCAGTTCCCTGGACAGGGCCTACAATGAGCAGTTCTTC. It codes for CASSSLDRAYNEQFF.

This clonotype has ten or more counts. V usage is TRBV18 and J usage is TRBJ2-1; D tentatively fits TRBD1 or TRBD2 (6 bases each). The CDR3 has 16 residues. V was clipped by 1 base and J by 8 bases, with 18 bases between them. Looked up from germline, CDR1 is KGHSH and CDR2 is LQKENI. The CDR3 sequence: CASSPRSTGAVYEQFF. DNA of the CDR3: TGTGCCAGCTCACCACGTTCAACGGGGGCGGTATATGAGCAGTTCTTC. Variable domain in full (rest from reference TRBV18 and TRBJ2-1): NAGVMQNPRHLVRRRGQEARLRCSPMKGHSHVYWYRQLPEEGLKFMVYLQKENIIDESGMPKERFSAEFPKEGPSILRIQQVVRGDSAAYFCASSPRSTGAVYEQFFGPGTRLTVL.

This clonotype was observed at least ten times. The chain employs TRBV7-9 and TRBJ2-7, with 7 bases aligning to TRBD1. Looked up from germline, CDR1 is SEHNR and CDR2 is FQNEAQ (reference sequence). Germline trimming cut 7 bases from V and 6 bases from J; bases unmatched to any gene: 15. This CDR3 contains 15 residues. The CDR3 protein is CASTDTQGWDSEQYF. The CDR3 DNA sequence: TGTGCCAGCACCGACACCCAGGGGTGGGACAGCGAGCAGTACTTC.

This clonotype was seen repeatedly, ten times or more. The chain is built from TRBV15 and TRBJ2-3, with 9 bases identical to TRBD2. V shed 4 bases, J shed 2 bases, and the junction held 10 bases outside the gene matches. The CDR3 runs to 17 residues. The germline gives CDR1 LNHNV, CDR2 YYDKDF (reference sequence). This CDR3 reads CATSTAGSGGYTDTQYF. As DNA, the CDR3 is TGTGCCACCAGCACAGCCGGCAGCGGGGGGTACACAGATACGCAGTATTTT.

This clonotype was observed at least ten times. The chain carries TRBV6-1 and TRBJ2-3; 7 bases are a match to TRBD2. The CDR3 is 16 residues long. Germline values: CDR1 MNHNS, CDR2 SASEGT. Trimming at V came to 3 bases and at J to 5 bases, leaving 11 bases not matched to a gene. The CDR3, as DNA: TGTGCCAGCAGTGACTTAAAGCGGGGCGTTCAAGATACGCAGTATTTT. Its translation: CASSDLKRGVQDTQYF.

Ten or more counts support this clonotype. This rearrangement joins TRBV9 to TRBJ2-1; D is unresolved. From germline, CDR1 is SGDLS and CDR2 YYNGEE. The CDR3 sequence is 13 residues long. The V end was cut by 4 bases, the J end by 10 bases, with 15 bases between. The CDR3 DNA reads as TGTGCCAGCAGCCAAGACTCGTTCGAAGAGCAGTTCTTC. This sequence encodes CASSQDSFEEQFF.

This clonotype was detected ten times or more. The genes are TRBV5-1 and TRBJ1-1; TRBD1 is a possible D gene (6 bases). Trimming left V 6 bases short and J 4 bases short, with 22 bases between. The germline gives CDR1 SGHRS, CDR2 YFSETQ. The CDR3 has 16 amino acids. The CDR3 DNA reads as TGCGCCAGCACACAGGGACTGGGTTTGTTTGGCACTGAAGCTTTCTTT. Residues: CASTQGLGLFGTEAFF.

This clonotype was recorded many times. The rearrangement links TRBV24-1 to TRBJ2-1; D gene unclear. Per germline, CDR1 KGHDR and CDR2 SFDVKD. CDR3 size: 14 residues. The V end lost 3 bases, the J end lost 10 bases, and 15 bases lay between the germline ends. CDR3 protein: CATSDSFGGSEQFF. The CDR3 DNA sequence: TGTGCCACCAGTGATAGTTTCGGCGGATCGGAGCAGTTCTTC.

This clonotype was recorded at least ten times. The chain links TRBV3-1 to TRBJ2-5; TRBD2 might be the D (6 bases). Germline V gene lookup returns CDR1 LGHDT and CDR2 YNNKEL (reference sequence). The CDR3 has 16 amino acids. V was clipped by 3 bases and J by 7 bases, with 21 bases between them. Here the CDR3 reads CASSHEQAGRGGTQYF. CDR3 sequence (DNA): TGTGCCAGCAGCCATGAACAAGCGGGCCGCGGAGGGACCCAGTACTTC.

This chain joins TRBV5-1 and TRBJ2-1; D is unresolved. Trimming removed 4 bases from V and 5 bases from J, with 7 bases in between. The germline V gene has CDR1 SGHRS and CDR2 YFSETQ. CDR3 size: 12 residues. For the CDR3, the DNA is TGCGCCAGCAGCATGGATAACAATGAGCAGTTCTTC. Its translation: CASSMDNNEQFF.

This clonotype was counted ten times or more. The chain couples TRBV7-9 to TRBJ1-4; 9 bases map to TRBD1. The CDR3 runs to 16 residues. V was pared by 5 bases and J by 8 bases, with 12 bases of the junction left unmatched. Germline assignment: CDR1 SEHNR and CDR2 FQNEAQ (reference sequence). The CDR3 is CASSLRMGQGREKLFF. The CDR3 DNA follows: TGTGCCAGCAGCCTTAGGATGGGACAGGGTCGCGAAAAACTGTTTTTT.

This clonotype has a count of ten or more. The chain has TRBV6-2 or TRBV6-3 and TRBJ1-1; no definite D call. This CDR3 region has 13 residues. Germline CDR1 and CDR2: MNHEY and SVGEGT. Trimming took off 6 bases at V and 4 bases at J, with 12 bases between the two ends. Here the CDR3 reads CASSPEVTTEAFF. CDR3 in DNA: TGTGCCAGCAGCCCAGAGGTAACCACTGAAGCTTTCTTT.

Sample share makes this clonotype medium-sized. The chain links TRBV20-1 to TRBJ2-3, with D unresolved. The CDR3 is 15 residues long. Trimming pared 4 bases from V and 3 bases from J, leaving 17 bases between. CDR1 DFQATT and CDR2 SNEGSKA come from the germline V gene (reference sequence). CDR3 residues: CSATRRLRTTDTQYF. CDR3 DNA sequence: TGCAGTGCTACCCGCCGTCTTCGCACAACAGATACGCAGTATTTT.